Described below is a single T cell receptor (beta chain) sequence and its context. Its target is not known. TCRdb's table, derived via immunoSEQ multiplex PCR, lists solely in-frame clones and lacks some. The sample comprises 150,000 or so clones, over 80% of which are singletons, and roughly 6.7% rests with the top ten. This entry is derived from a study of cytomegalovirus exposure and HLA in healthy donors. Study results and caveats: Cytomegalovirus status, reportedly, was diagnosed with high specificity and sensitivity by the classifier.

The germline V gene encodes CDR1 SGHRS and CDR2 YFSETQ. The V end was cut by 0 bases, the J end by 5 bases, with 14 bases between. The CDR3 is 15 residues long. This TCR was sampled from a woman aged 25 to 39 in good health and CMV-seropositive. The J gene is TRBJ2-5, the V gene TRBV5-1; weak D call: TRBD2 (5 bases). The sample consisted of PBMCs. CDR3 in amino acids: CASSLGAGPGETQYF. The CDR3 nucleotides are TGCGCCAGCAGCTTGGGGGCGGGTCCCGGGGAGACCCAGTACTTC.